The rows below give T cell receptor beta chains drawn from one sample of a study of blood T cell repertoires in COVID-19. Clones were sequenced by immunoSEQ multiplex PCR, and TCRdb holds only the in-frame ones, with some missing. This sample carries some 240,000 clones, 89% of them seen once, and the ten largest clones take around 4.6%. The sample comprised peripheral blood. These receptors came from a woman aged 40 to 50 who had recovered from COVID-19. Both conserved end residues are trimmed from each CDR3. Not every row has a clone size; where given, it reads once, few, many or a size class.

TRBV4-1 | . | ASSPRVGDTEAF
TRBV18 | . | ASSPPRAEQF
TRBV20-1 | . | SASPYSEAF
TRBV19 | . | ASSPGIQVQPQH
TRBV19 | . | ASSITGRGAANYGYT
TRBV5-4 | . | ASSLARDRGGKNEQY
TRBV28 | . | ASSSSGTGTDEQY
TRBV6-5 | . | ASSYSAVMNTEAF
TRBV19 | . | ASTRGQGGYNEQF
TRBV5-4 | . | ASSRTGVPTIY
TRBV24-1 | . | ATSDAGQGLTYEQY
TRBV5-1 | . | ASSRGRTGGNGNTIY
TRBV6-5 | . | ASSYWTGGNSPLH
TRBV6-5 | . | ASSYWSGEQF
TRBV29-1 | . | SGGQPNEDGYT
TRBV18 | . | ASSSGTGRYGYT
TRBV7-9 | . | ASSSLAGGLKNIQY
TRBV30 | . | AWSPVTVRGYT
TRBV19 | . | ASKRSPPTAATNEKLF
TRBV19 | . | ASSIDLGFNEQY
TRBV7-3 | . | ASSLLGTVPYEQY
TRBV5-4 | . | ASTFGGTQY
TRBV7-2 | . | ASSLRVGGETGELF
TRBV11-2 | . | ASSLSILGETQY
TRBV11-2 | . | ASSSTGGNGELF
TRBV27 | . | ASSNDGGTGELF
TRBV9 | . | ASSARTGADINYGYT
TRBV7-9 | . | ASSRTGTSYNEQF
TRBV15 | . | ATSRDQGTRGHEQF
TRBV15 | once | ATSGTGKSDTQY
TRBV4-3 | . | ASSQALQGDGYT
TRBV11-1 | . | ASSQPGGRPEQF
TRBV27 | . | ASKTGQGFYEQY
TRBV7-9 | . | ASSLGSGRKPSTDTQY
TRBV7-9 | . | ASSPNRARGNTIY
TRBV7-2 | . | ASRPSLGTSGGVADTQY
TRBV30 | . | AWTPLGGTQY
TRBV19 | . | ASSIAPDTSSYEQY
TRBV15 | . | ATSRAGGLSAEAF
TRBV18 | . | ASSPPSDRGRNSPLH
TRBV5-4 | . | ASSLKGTSTDTQY
TRBV3-1/TRBV3-2 | . | ASSHKGKTEAF
TRBV4-1 | . | ASSQVNTNTEAF
TRBV5-1 | once | ASSEGTSSGNEQF
TRBV11-2 | . | ASSLGGTGDFYEQY
TRBV2 | . | ASLGPGTQY
TRBV11-2 | . | ASSRTSPDTQY
TRBV2 | . | ASRGGGSYYEQY
TRBV11-3 | . | ASSLGSGLSNEQF
TRBV10-3 | . | AISLGLAGGSTDTQY
TRBV24-1 | . | ATSKGAGNEKLF
TRBV2 | . | ASSQSETQY
TRBV2 | . | ASSRQGGGANVLT
TRBV5-1 | . | ASSFIGSREDEAF
TRBV6-5 | . | ASSYSMQFYGYT
TRBV5-4 | . | ASSYNRDTEAF
TRBV7-8 | . | ASSPRLSTDTQY
TRBV27 | . | ASSSNRALGEQY
TRBV4-2 | . | ASSQDPGGAYEQY
TRBV5-1 | . | ATTDGRVGNEQF